The T cell receptor (beta chain) described here comes from a study of blood T cells in healthy people across ages. V dropped 5 bases and J dropped 8 bases, with 12 bases sitting between them. This CDR3 has 11 residues. Germline V gives CDR1 SQVTM, CDR2 ANQGSEA. The second PCR ran about 6 to 12 cycles with a sample-barcoded 5' primer and J-beta primers. MiXCR was run by TCRdb on the 5' RACE reads, yielding one entry per CDR3 protein. The sample yields roughly 800,000 distinct CDR3 sequences, more than 45% seen once. Material: blood. This TCR was sampled from a man aged 25 to 40 in good health. The chain recombines TRBV29-1 with TRBJ1-1; D unclear. The CDR3 DNA follows: TGCAGCGTTCGACACCAAGGGGAAGCTTTCTTT. This translates into CSVRHQGEAFF.